The sequence of this T cell receptor beta chain was determined in a study of blood T cells in healthy people across ages. Findings and caveats of the study: Significant beta diversity loss was already apparent by age around 40, declining roughly linearly.

Using a J-beta primer mix together with a sample-barcoded 5' primer, a second PCR was run for roughly 7 to 12 cycles. Each CDR3 protein is one row after TCRdb ran MiXCR on the 5' RACE reads. The sample has 800,000 or so distinct CDR3 sequences, 62% seen once. Looked up from germline, CDR1 is MNHEY and CDR2 is SMNVEV (reference sequence). The length of the CDR3 is 14 residues. Trimming cost V 6 bases and J 4 bases; bases outside gene matches: 5. This clonotype was observed a handful of times. Its antigen is unknown. Total RNA extracted from each sample amounted to at least 5 micrograms. The chain recombines TRBV27 with TRBJ2-1; 8 bases map to TRBD2. The source material was blood. The receptor's source is a man aged 25 to 45 in good health. Written as DNA, the CDR3 is TGTGCCAGCAGCCGGGGGGGTGGGTACAATGAGCAGTTCTTC. Translation: CASSRGGGYNEQFF.